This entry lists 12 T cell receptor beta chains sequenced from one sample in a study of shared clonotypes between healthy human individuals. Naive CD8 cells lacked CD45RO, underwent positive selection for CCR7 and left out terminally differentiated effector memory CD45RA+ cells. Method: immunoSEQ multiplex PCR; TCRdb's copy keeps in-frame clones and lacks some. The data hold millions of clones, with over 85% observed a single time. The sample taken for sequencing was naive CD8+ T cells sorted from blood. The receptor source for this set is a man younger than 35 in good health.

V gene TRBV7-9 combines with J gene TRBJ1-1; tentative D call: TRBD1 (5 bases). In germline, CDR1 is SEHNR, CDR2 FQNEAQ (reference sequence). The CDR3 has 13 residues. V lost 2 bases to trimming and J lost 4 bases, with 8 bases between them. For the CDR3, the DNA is TGTGCCAGCAGCTTAAGGGGCGTCACTGAAGCTTTCTTT. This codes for CASSLRGVTEAFF.

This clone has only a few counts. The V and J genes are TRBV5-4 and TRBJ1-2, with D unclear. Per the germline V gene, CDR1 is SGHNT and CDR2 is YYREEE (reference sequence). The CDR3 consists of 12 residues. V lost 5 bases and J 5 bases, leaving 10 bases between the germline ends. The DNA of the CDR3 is TGTGCCAGCAGAACAGACGGATATGGCTACACCTTC. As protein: CASRTDGYGYTF.

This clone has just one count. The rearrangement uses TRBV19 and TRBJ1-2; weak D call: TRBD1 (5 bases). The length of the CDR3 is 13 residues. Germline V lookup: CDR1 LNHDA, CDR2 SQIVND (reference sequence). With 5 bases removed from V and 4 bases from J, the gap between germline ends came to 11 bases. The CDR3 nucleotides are TGTGCCAGTAGTGACGCTCAGGGCTATGGCTACACCTTC. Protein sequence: CASSDAQGYGYTF. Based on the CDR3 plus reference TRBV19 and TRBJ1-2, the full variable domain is DGGITQSPKYLFRKEGQNVTLSCEQNLNHDAMYWYRQDPGQGLRLIYYSQIVNDFQKGDIAEGYSVSREKKESFPLTVTSAQKNPTAFYLCASSDAQGYGYTFGSGTRLTVV.

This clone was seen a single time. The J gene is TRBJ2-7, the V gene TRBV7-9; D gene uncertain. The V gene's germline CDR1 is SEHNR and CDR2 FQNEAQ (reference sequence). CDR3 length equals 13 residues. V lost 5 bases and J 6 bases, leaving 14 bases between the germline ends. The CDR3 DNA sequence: TGTGCCAGCAGCCCCCCCTTTTCTTTCGAGCAGTACTTC. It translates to CASSPPFSFEQYF.

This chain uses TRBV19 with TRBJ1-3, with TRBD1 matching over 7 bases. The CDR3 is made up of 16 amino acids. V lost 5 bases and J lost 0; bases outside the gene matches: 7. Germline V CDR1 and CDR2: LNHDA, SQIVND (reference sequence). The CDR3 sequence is CASSLRDRNSGNTIYF. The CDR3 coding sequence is TGTGCCAGTAGTCTCCGGGACAGAAACTCTGGAAACACCATATATTTT.

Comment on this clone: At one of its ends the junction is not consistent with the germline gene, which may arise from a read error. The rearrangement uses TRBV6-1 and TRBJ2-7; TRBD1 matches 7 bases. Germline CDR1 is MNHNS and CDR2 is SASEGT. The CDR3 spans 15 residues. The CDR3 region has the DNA TGTGCCAGCAGTGAAGTGTGGGACAGCTCCTTCGAGCAGTACTTC. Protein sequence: CASSEVWDSSFEQYF.

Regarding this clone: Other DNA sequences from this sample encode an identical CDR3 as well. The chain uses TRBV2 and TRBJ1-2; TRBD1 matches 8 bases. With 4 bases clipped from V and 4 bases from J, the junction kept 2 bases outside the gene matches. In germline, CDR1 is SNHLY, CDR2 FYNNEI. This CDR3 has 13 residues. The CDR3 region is CASSGTGGYGYTF. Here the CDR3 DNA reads TGTGCCAGCAGTGGCACAGGGGGCTATGGCTACACCTTC.

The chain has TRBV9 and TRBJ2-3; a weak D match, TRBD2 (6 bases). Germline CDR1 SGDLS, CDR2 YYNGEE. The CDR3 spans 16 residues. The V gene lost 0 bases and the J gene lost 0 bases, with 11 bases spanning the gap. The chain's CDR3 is CASSVGTMASTDTQYF. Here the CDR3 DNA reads TGTGCCAGCAGCGTAGGGACTATGGCTAGCACAGATACGCAGTATTTT.

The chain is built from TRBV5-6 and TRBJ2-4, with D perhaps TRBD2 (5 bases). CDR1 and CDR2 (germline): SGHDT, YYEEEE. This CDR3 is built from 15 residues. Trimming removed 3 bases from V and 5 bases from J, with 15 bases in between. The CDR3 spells CASSSGLEEENIQYF. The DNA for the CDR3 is TGTGCCAGCAGCTCTGGACTGGAGGAAGAAAACATTCAGTACTTC.

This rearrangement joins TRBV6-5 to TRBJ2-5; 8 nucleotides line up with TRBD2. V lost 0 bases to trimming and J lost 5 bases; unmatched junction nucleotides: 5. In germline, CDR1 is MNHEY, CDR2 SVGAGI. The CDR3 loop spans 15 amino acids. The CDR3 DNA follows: TGTGCCAGCAGTTACTCGCGGGAGGACGTGGAGACCCAGTACTTC. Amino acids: CASSYSREDVETQYF.

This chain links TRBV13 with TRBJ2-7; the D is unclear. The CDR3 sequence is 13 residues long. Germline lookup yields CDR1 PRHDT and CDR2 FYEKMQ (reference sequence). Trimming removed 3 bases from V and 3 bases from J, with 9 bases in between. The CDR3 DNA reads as TGTGCCAGCAGCTTGGCGCCCAACTACGAGCAGTACTTC. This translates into CASSLAPNYEQYF.

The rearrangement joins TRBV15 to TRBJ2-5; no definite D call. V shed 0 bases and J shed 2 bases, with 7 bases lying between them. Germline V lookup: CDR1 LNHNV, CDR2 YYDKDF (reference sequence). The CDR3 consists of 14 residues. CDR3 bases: TGTGCCACCAGCAGAGAAGAGGTACAAGAGACCCAGTACTTC. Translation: CATSREEVQETQYF.